The 24 T cell receptor beta chains listed next were all sequenced from one sample in a study of blood T cell repertoires in COVID-19. Assay: immunoSEQ multiplex PCR; the TCRdb copy retains only in-frame clones and omits some. Found here are 150,000 to 200,000 clones, approximately 73% of them singletons; the top ten hold about a sixth. The sample was PBMCs or T cells enriched from blood (not recorded which). These receptors were obtained from a woman aged 50 to 60 with acute COVID-19.

The V and J genes are TRBV19 and TRBJ1-1; D is ambiguous. V lost 6 bases and J 1 base, leaving 12 bases between the germline ends. This CDR3 spans 14 amino acids. Germline CDR1 reads LNHDA; CDR2 reads SQIVND (reference sequence). CDR3 protein: CASRDTSGNTEAFF. Here the CDR3 DNA reads TGTGCCAGTAGAGACACCTCCGGGAACACTGAAGCTTTCTTT. Variable domain in full (rest from reference TRBV19 and TRBJ1-1): DGGITQSPKYLFRKEGQNVTLSCEQNLNHDAMYWYRQDPGQGLRLIYYSQIVNDFQKGDIAEGYSVSREKKESFPLTVTSAQKNPTAFYLCASRDTSGNTEAFFGQGTRLTVV.

CDR3 region: CASRLELNEKLFF. In DNA form, the CDR3 reads TGTGCCAGTAGGTTGGAGCTTAATGAAAAACTGTTTTTT. The genes are TRBV19 and TRBJ1-4; no definite D call. The germline V and J ends were trimmed by 6 bases and 4 bases, with 9 bases remaining between them. The germline V gene has CDR1 LNHDA and CDR2 SQIVND (reference sequence). The CDR3 spans 13 residues.

This clone was recorded only once. The chain recombines TRBV29-1 with TRBJ2-5; possibly TRBD1 for D (5 bases). Trimming shortened V by 7 bases and J by 2 bases, and 14 bases separated the two germline ends. Germline V lookup: CDR1 SQVTM, CDR2 ANQGSEA. The CDR3 length is 13 residues. CDR3 DNA sequence: TGCAGCGCCCGGACACGGTGGCAAGAGACCCAGTACTTC. Amino acids: CSARTRWQETQYF. Complete variable domain (other parts from reference TRBV29-1 and TRBJ2-5): SAVISQKPSRDICQRGTSLTIQCQVDSQVTMMFWYRQQPGQSLTLIATANQGSEATYESGFVIDKFPISRPNLTFSTLTVSNMSPEDSSIYLCSARTRWQETQYFGPGTRLLVL.

The chain couples TRBV28 to TRBJ1-2; D is undetermined. CDR1 is MDHEN and CDR2 is SYDVKM in the germline V gene. The germline V and J ends were trimmed by 6 bases and 1 base, with 12 bases remaining between them. The CDR3 length is 14 residues. The CDR3 coding sequence is TGTGCCAGCAGCCTTAGTGAGGTTAACTATGGCTACACCTTC. Its protein is CASSLSEVNYGYTF.

The chain is built from TRBV7-9 and TRBJ2-3, with a tentative D call TRBD1 (5 bases). The V and J ends lost 2 bases and 2 bases respectively, with 17 bases between them. The CDR3 has 17 amino acids. Germline V CDR1 and CDR2: SEHNR, FQNEAQ (reference sequence). CDR3 residues: CASSLRRQPPHTDTQYF. In DNA, the CDR3 is TGTGCCAGCAGCTTAAGGCGACAGCCGCCCCACACAGATACGCAGTATTTT.

The chain couples TRBV11-2 to TRBJ2-2, with 10 bases identical to TRBD2. Germline V gene sequence: CDR1 SGHAT, CDR2 FQNNGV. The CDR3 length is 17 residues. The trim removed 1 base at V and 2 bases at J, leaving 4 bases unmatched. CDR3 residues: CASSLASGGTNTGELFF. CDR3 sequence (DNA): TGTGCCAGCAGCTTAGCTAGCGGGGGCACCAACACCGGGGAGCTGTTTTTT.

The chain is built from TRBV5-5 and TRBJ1-1; D is possibly TRBD1 (5 bases). The CDR3 has 15 residues. Germline-derived CDR1 and CDR2 are SGHKS and YYEKEE (reference sequence). The ends were cut back, 4 bases at V and 1 base at J, with 14 bases in the middle. This chain's CDR3 is CASSPRLGGNTEAFF. Written as DNA, the CDR3 is TGTGCCAGCAGCCCTCGGCTGGGGGGGAACACTGAAGCTTTCTTT.

This clone was recorded once. The rearrangement joins TRBV4-3 to TRBJ1-1; TRBD1 matches at 7 bases. The V gene's germline CDR1 is LGHNA and CDR2 YSLEER. The length of the CDR3 is 17 residues. The V segment lost 1 base and the J segment 0 bases; nucleotides outside the gene matches: 8. The DNA for the CDR3 is TGCGCCAGCAGCCAAGGCCAGGGGGTTCCGATGAACACTGAAGCTTTCTTT. It yields the protein CASSQGQGVPMNTEAFF.

This clone was found a few times. This rearrangement joins TRBV7-3 to TRBJ1-3; maybe TRBD1 (5 bases). Looked up from germline, CDR1 is SGHTA and CDR2 is FQGTGA. V dropped 4 bases and J dropped 2 bases, with 15 bases sitting between them. The CDR3 totals 16 residues. The CDR3: CASSSQAGGAGNTIYF. DNA of the CDR3: TGTGCCAGCAGCTCCCAAGCGGGGGGAGCTGGAAACACCATATATTTT.

This chain connects TRBV14 to TRBJ1-2; 12 bases agree with TRBD1. Germline V gives CDR1 SGHDN, CDR2 FVKESK. Trimming at V came to 1 base and at J to 7 bases, leaving 10 bases not matched to a gene. The CDR3 is 17 amino acids. CDR3 nucleotides: TGTGCCAGCAGCCAAGCCTTCTGGGACAGGGGGCTTCGTGGCTACACCTTC. It yields the protein CASSQAFWDRGLRGYTF.

The gene calls are TRBV6-5 and TRBJ1-6; D ambiguous. Trimming took off 0 bases at V and 0 bases at J, with 6 bases between the two ends. The CDR3 loop spans 16 amino acids. CDR1 is MNHEY and CDR2 is SVGAGI in the germline V gene. CDR3 sequence: CASSYSTGSYNSPLHF. CDR3 bases: TGTGCCAGCAGTTACTCCACCGGCTCCTATAATTCACCCCTCCACTTT.

This clone was recorded a few times. V and J are TRBV28 and TRBJ1-5; tentatively, D is TRBD1 (5 bases). There are 13 residues in the CDR3. The germline V gene encodes CDR1 MDHEN and CDR2 SYDVKM. In nucleotides, the CDR3 is TGTGCTTGGGGGGGGTATAGCAATCAGCCCCAGCATTTT. It codes for CAWGGYSNQPQHF.

The rearrangement uses TRBV6-5 and TRBJ1-1, with D maybe TRBD1 (5 bases). CDR1 is MNHEY, CDR2 SVGAGI, per germline. V lost 6 bases and J lost 5, with 16 bases in between. The CDR3 is made up of 14 amino acids. DNA for the CDR3: TGTGCCAGCAGCTCTTCTTCCGGGGGGACTGAAGCTTTCTTT. Protein: CASSSSSGGTEAFF.

DNA of the CDR3: TGCAGCGTTCAGGGCCTACGGGATACGCAGTATTTT. It is translated as CSVQGLRDTQYF. The gene calls are TRBV29-1 and TRBJ2-3; a weak D match, TRBD1 (5 bases). Deletions cut 5 bases from V and 6 bases from J, with 12 bases between. CDR1 is SQVTM and CDR2 is ANQGSEA in the germline V gene. CDR3 length: 12 residues.

CDR3 sequence: CASSITGGFNTGELFF. The CDR3 bases are TGTGCCAGCTCGATTACAGGGGGCTTTAACACCGGGGAGCTGTTTTTT. The V gene is TRBV18, the J gene TRBJ2-2; TRBD1 matches at 9 bases. Germline V lookup: CDR1 KGHSH, CDR2 LQKENI. The CDR3 length is 16 residues. V lost 6 bases and J lost 2; bases outside the gene matches: 7.

The genes are TRBV6-5 and TRBJ2-3, with 7 bases fitting TRBD2. Germline V lookup: CDR1 MNHEY, CDR2 SVGAGI. V shed 7 bases, J shed 2 bases, and the junction held 9 bases outside the gene matches. The CDR3 consists of 15 residues. CDR3 amino acids: CASILAGVLTDTQYF. The CDR3 DNA reads as TGTGCCAGCATATTGGCGGGGGTCCTCACAGATACGCAGTATTTT.

The count of this clone is one. The rearrangement links TRBV30 to TRBJ2-5; 7 bases align to TRBD1. The germline V gene has CDR1 GTSNPN and CDR2 SVGIG (reference sequence). This CDR3 has 13 amino acids. The V segment lost 0 bases and the J segment 3 bases; nucleotides outside the gene matches: 1. The CDR3 nucleotides are TGTGCCTGGAGTGTGCAGGGGGAAGAGACCCAGTACTTC. Protein: CAWSVQGEETQYF.

This clone was seen once. This chain links TRBV5-4 with TRBJ2-5, with 7 nucleotides matching TRBD2. V gave up 3 bases and J gave up 4 bases; unmatched junction bases: 6. CDR3 length: 14 residues. CDR1 and CDR2 from the germline V gene are SGHNT and YYREEE (reference sequence). The CDR3 DNA is TGTGCCAGCAGCTCAGACCCGGGGGGAGAGACCCAGTACTTC. This codes for CASSSDPGGETQYF.

This chain joins TRBV3-1 (or the pseudogene TRBV3-2) and TRBJ1-2, with D hard to call. Looked up from germline, CDR1 is LGHDT and CDR2 is YNNKEL (reference sequence). V was cut by 6 bases and J by 4 bases, with 18 bases left in between. The CDR3 contains 15 residues. The chain's CDR3 is CASRDLESDRYGYTF. CDR3 sequence (DNA): TGTGCCAGCAGAGACCTGGAGTCAGATCGCTATGGCTACACCTTC.

The CDR3 DNA sequence: TGTGCCAGCAGCGCTCCGGGACAGTATAATTCACCCCTCCACTTT. Residues: CASSAPGQYNSPLHF. The V gene is TRBV7-2, the J gene TRBJ1-6; 7 bases are a match to TRBD1. This CDR3 has 15 residues. CDR1 is SGHTA and CDR2 is FQGNSA in the germline V gene. With 5 bases clipped from V and 4 bases from J, the junction kept 5 bases outside the gene matches.

The chain is built from TRBV18 and TRBJ1-1; the D gene is possibly TRBD1 (6 bases). Germline CDR1 is KGHSH and CDR2 is LQKENI. The CDR3 runs 14 residues. The V gene lost 2 bases and the J gene lost 4 bases, with 11 bases spanning the gap. This CDR3 is CASSPLKGGTEAFF. The DNA for the CDR3 is TGTGCCAGCTCACCATTAAAAGGGGGCACTGAAGCTTTCTTT.

This chain links TRBV28 with TRBJ2-1, with D perhaps matching TRBD2 (5 bases). Per germline, CDR1 MDHEN and CDR2 SYDVKM. Trimming shortened V by 5 bases and J by 5 bases, and 13 bases separated the two germline ends. The CDR3 extends over 14 amino acids. The CDR3 is CASSLRTAHNEQFF. CDR3 nucleotides: TGTGCCAGCAGTCTGCGGACTGCCCACAATGAGCAGTTCTTC.

The rearrangement links TRBV7-2 to TRBJ2-5; 10 nucleotides align to TRBD2. Trimming removed 4 bases from V and 0 bases from J; junction bases left unmatched: 8. The CDR3 totals 17 residues. Per germline, CDR1 SGHTA and CDR2 FQGNSA. In DNA form, the CDR3 reads TGTGCCAGCAGCTCGAGTCCTAGCGGGGGTCACCAAGAGACCCAGTACTTC. It translates to CASSSSPSGGHQETQYF.

The rearrangement uses TRBV7-8 and TRBJ2-5; the match to TRBD2 covers 8 bases. The CDR3 length is 13 residues. Looked up from germline, CDR1 is SGHVS and CDR2 is FQNEAQ. V shed 6 bases and J 5 bases; nucleotides not matched to a gene: 5. CDR3 sequence (DNA): TGTGCCAGCAGACTCGGCGGGGGGGAGACCCAGTACTTC. Its protein product is CASRLGGGETQYF. Supplemented by reference TRBV7-8 and TRBJ2-5, the full variable domain reads GAGVSQSPRYKVAKRGQDVALRCDPISGHVSLFWYQQALGQGPEFLTYFQNEAQLDKSGLPSDRFFAERPEGSVSTLKIQRTQQEDSAVYLCASRLGGGETQYFGPGTRLLVL.